The source of this T cell receptor (beta chain) is a study of blood T cell repertoires in COVID-19. The CDR3 runs 18 residues. Sequenced by immunoSEQ multiplex PCR; TCRdb stores in-frame clones only, minus some. The sample has over 200,000 clones; about 80% are singletons. Sequencing was done on a sample of peripheral blood. The source is a woman aged 80 or over with acute or convalescent COVID-19. This chain uses TRBV21-1 with TRBJ1-1; the tabulated D call, TRBD1, remains unverified against the DNA. TRBV21-1 is classified as a pseudogene. The CDR3 sequence: CASSNCGGQGRINTEAFF. CDR3 sequence (DNA): TGTGCCAGCAGCAATTGTGGGGGACAGGGTAGGATTAACACTGAAGCTTTCTTT.